The source of this T cell receptor (beta chain) is a study of blood T cell repertoires in COVID-19. Study information: Collection of acute and convalescent COVID-19 samples took place in the United States, Italy and Spain. T cells, B-cell-depleted T cells, or PBMCs supplied cDNA or gDNA.

Source study methods: Estimation of nucleated cell counts relied on the amplification of reference gene primers. The repertoire was sequenced with immunoSEQ multiplex PCR; TCRdb's copy has only in-frame clones and lacks some. That table is the source of V, J and clone size, and D and trimming were worked out from the DNA. The table has under 150,000 clones, 80% to 85% seen once; the top ten hold 3% to 5%. Sequencing was performed on peripheral blood. The receptor comes from a woman between 55 and 75 years old with acute or convalescent COVID-19.

DNA of the CDR3: TGTGCCAGCTCCTTACGGGGGGCGGATGGCTACACCTTC. Encoded protein: CASSLRGADGYTF. This chain uses TRBV28 with TRBJ1-2; weak D call: TRBD1 (6 bases). This CDR3 region has 13 residues. Germline V gives CDR1 MDHEN, CDR2 SYDVKM. Trimming cost V 8 bases and J 6 bases, with 16 bases left between them.